This entry features one TCR beta chain sequence. The antigen remains unidentified. This entry is derived from a study of regulatory T cells in long-lasting Graves disease. General study results and limits: Owing to a sample size that was small, accuracy may have been reduced. Sharing of public clonotypes was greater in persistent patients (about 3,000) than in new patients (around 880).

Arm-PCR with iRepertoire HTBI primers amplified the CDR3 regions for these TCR beta libraries. TCRdb itself ran the multiplex PCR reads through MiXCR, one entry per CDR3 protein. This repertoire shows over 650,000 distinct CDR3 sequences, around 32% found once; its top ten account for about 42%. Stated time point: persistent/refractory GD, antithyroid drugs over 5 years with positive TRAb. There was RNA extracted from PBMCs, and the TCR library was made from it. Patients met American Thyroid Association criteria for Graves' disease. The CDR3 has 18 residues. Germline V gene sequence: CDR1 MNHEY, CDR2 SMNVEV (reference sequence). Losses at the gene ends were 7 bases for V and 0 bases for J; bases not matched to a gene: 12.

The chain uses TRBV27 and TRBJ2-6; 7 positions match TRBD1. The clonotype comes from a female donor with Graves disease. The source was peripheral blood mononuclear cells (PBMCs), collected when the disease was refractory, from a patient treated with antithyroid drugs. The CDR3 sequence is CASTRRQGRGSGANVLTF. In DNA, the CDR3 is TGTGCCAGCACCCGCCGACAGGGTCGGGGCTCTGGGGCCAACGTCCTGACTTTC.